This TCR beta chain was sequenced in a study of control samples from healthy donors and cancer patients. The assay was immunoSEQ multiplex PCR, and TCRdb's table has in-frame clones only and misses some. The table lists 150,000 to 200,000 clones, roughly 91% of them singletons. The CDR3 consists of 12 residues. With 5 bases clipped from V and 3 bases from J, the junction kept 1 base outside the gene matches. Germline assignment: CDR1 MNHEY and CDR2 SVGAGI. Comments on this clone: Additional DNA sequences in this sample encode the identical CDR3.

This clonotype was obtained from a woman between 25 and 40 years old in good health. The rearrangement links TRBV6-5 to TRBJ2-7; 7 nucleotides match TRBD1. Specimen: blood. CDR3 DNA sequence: TGTGCCAGCAGTAGGGACAGCTACGAGCAGTACTTC. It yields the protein CASSRDSYEQYF.